The 8 T cell receptor beta chains below come from one sample, sequenced in a study of blood T cell repertoires in COVID-19. Some clones are missing from TCRdb's copy, which holds only in-frame ones; the method was immunoSEQ multiplex PCR. The table lists about 210,000 clones, roughly 86% of them singletons. The specimen sequenced was peripheral blood. The receptors derive from a woman in her forties or fifties with active or convalescent COVID-19.

CDR3 DNA: TGTGCCAGCAGCGCCGGGACTAGCGGCTCTATCTTATTGCAGTACTTC. Translated: CASSAGTSGSILLQYF. This chain connects TRBV7-8 to TRBJ2-4; 11 nucleotides match TRBD2. Germline CDR1 and CDR2: SGHVS and FQNEAQ. CDR3 length: 16 amino acids. V was pared by 5 bases and J by 13 bases, with 16 bases of the junction left unmatched.

The J gene is TRBJ1-2, the V gene TRBV28; 9 bases match TRBD1. V shed 4 bases and J 2 bases; nucleotides not matched to a gene: 2. Germline assignment: CDR1 MDHEN and CDR2 SYDVKM. The CDR3 totals 14 residues. CDR3 DNA sequence: TGTGCCAGCAGTTGGGACAGGGTAAACTATGGCTACACCTTC. This sequence encodes CASSWDRVNYGYTF.

This chain uses TRBV7-6 with TRBJ2-5; no reliable D call. Per the germline V gene, CDR1 is SGHVS and CDR2 is FNYEAQ. V dropped 2 bases and J dropped 5 bases, with 3 bases sitting between them. CDR3 length equals 11 residues. The CDR3 region is CASSLTETQYF. The CDR3 region has the DNA TGTGCCAGCAGCTTAACTGAGACCCAGTACTTC.

This chain joins TRBV6-5 and TRBJ1-3; D unresolved. Germline V gives CDR1 MNHEY, CDR2 SVGAGI. The CDR3 is 14 amino acids. Trimming removed 4 bases at V and 1 base at J, with 8 bases between. CDR3 bases: TGTGCCAGCAGTTTGGCCTCTTCTGGAAACACCATATATTTT. Residues: CASSLASSGNTIYF.

J is TRBJ2-1 and V is TRBV19; 9 bases line up with TRBD2. The CDR3 length is 20 residues. CDR1 LNHDA and CDR2 SQIVND come from the germline V gene (reference sequence). V dropped 3 bases and J dropped 0; count of bases not matched to a gene: 15. In DNA form, the CDR3 reads TGTGCCAGTAGTATTGGGTTGGAGTCTAGCGGGGCAAACTCCTACAATGAGCAGTTCTTC. Encoded protein: CASSIGLESSGANSYNEQFF.

Written as DNA, the CDR3 is TGCGCCAGCAGCCTTGGAGGGGGCGCTAACTATGGCTACACCTTC. Translation: CASSLGGGANYGYTF. The chain joins TRBV5-1 to TRBJ1-2, with 7 bases lining up with TRBD1. The V gene end was trimmed by 4 bases and the J gene end by 0 bases; junction bases not matched to a gene: 6. The V gene's germline CDR1 is SGHRS and CDR2 YFSETQ. This CDR3 contains 15 residues.

The rearrangement joins TRBV7-9 to TRBJ2-2, with D possibly being TRBD2 (5 bases). V lost 4 bases and J 0 bases, leaving 12 bases between the germline ends. Germline CDR1 reads SEHNR; CDR2 reads FQNEAQ (reference sequence). The CDR3 is 16 amino acids. Here the CDR3 DNA reads TGTGCCAGCAGCTCGACTACAGCCCCGAACACCGGGGAGCTGTTTTTT. This sequence encodes CASSSTTAPNTGELFF.

Concerning this clone itself: Other DNA sequences in the sample encode the same CDR3. The J gene is TRBJ1-1, the V gene TRBV28; no clear D. CDR3 length equals 13 residues. Germline V gene lookup returns CDR1 MDHEN and CDR2 SYDVKM. V gave up 5 bases and J gave up 3 bases, with 10 bases separating them. CDR3 DNA: TGTGCCAGCAGTCTTGACACTTACACTGAAGCTTTCTTT. Its protein is CASSLDTYTEAFF.